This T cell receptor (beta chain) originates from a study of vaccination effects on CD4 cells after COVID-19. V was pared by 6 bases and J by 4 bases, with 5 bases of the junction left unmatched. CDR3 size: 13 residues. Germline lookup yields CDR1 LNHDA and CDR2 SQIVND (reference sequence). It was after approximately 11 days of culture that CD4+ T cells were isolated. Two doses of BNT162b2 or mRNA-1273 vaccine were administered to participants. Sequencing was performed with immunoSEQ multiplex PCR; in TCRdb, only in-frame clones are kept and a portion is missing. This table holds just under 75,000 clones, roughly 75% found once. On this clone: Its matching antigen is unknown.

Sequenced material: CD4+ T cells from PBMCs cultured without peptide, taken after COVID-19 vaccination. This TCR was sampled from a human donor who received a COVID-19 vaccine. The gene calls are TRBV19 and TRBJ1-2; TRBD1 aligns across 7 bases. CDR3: CASSPDRRYGYTF. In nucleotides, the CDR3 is TGTGCCAGTAGCCCGGACAGGCGCTATGGCTACACCTTC.